The 9 T cell receptor beta chains in this list originate from one sample, sequenced in a study of T cells in tuberculosis. Described time point: new active TB diagnosis, blood taken before or within 7 days of starting treatment. Clones were sequenced by immunoSEQ multiplex PCR, and TCRdb holds only the in-frame ones, with some missing. This sample has about 38,000 clones, with roughly 94% found just once. The sequences come from PBMCs, collected at tuberculosis diagnosis. Receptors were obtained from an adult with tuberculosis.

J is TRBJ1-5 and V is TRBV6-5, with D perhaps matching TRBD1 (6 bases). CDR1 and CDR2 from the germline V gene are MNHEY and SVGAGI. This CDR3 comprises 12 residues. V shed 6 bases and J shed 4 bases, with 7 bases lying between them. The CDR3 DNA reads as TGTGCCAGCAGCCAGGGGAATCAGCCCCAGCATTTT. As protein: CASSQGNQPQHF.

This rearrangement joins TRBV7-9 to TRBJ2-2; 8 positions match TRBD1. With 4 bases clipped from V and 4 bases from J, the junction kept 5 bases outside the gene matches. This CDR3 comprises 15 residues. CDR1 is SEHNR and CDR2 is FQNEAQ in the germline V gene (reference sequence). CDR3 in DNA: TGTGCCAGCAGCTCTGAGACAGGGGCCACCGGGGAGCTGTTTTTT. It codes for CASSSETGATGELFF.

The chain links TRBV5-1 to TRBJ2-1; maybe TRBD1 (6 bases). Germline V gene lookup returns CDR1 SGHRS and CDR2 YFSETQ. Trimming took 1 base from V and 3 from J, leaving 11 bases between them. The CDR3 is 15 amino acids. Here the CDR3 reads CASSLRVTGYNEQFF. CDR3 in DNA: TGCGCCAGCAGCTTGCGGGTGACAGGCTACAATGAGCAGTTCTTC.

The chain has TRBV5-4 and TRBJ1-2, with D possibly being TRBD1 (5 bases). The V end was cut by 0 bases, the J end by 4 bases, with 16 bases between. Germline V gene data show CDR1 as SGHNT and CDR2 as YYREEE (reference sequence). CDR3 length: 16 residues. DNA of the CDR3: TGTGCCAGCAGCTTGGTGGGGGGGACGGTCCCCTATGGCTACACCTTC. The encoded protein is CASSLVGGTVPYGYTF.

V is TRBV19 and J is TRBJ1-5; 8 nucleotides agree with TRBD1. This CDR3 has 15 amino acids. With 6 bases clipped from V and 0 bases from J, the junction kept 4 bases outside the gene matches. CDR1 is LNHDA, CDR2 SQIVND, per germline (reference sequence). CDR3 sequence: CASRLTGVSNQPQHF. CDR3 DNA sequence: TGTGCCAGTAGACTGACAGGGGTTAGCAATCAGCCCCAGCATTTT.

The genes are TRBV4-1 and TRBJ2-3; TRBD1 aligns across 8 bases. Trimming at V came to 4 bases and at J to 1 base, leaving 4 bases not matched to a gene. The CDR3 length is 15 residues. Germline V CDR1 and CDR2: MGHRA, YSYEKL. This CDR3 reads CASSRNRGGTDTQYF. CDR3 nucleotide sequence: TGCGCCAGCAGCCGAAACAGGGGGGGCACAGATACGCAGTATTTT.

The chain uses TRBV19 and TRBJ1-5; 7 nucleotides align to TRBD1. After removal of 4 bases from V and 6 bases from J, the junction contained 15 bases not matched to a gene. CDR1 is LNHDA, CDR2 SQIVND, per germline (reference sequence). The CDR3 length is 17 residues. The CDR3 here is CASSTPEKGASGQPQHF. The CDR3 DNA reads as TGTGCCAGTAGTACCCCTGAGAAGGGGGCCTCGGGTCAGCCCCAGCATTTT.

The chain carries TRBV28 and TRBJ1-6; TRBD1 might be the D (6 bases). The V end lost 7 bases, the J end lost 8 bases, and 24 bases lay between the germline ends. The germline gives CDR1 MDHEN, CDR2 SYDVKM. The CDR3 is 17 residues long. The CDR3 bases are TGTGCCAGCACCCTTATAGGGGGGGCCCGAGGGGATTCACCCCTCCACTTT. It codes for CASTLIGGARGDSPLHF.

J is TRBJ1-1 and V is TRBV19; 8 bases are shared with TRBD1. Germline-derived CDR1 and CDR2 are LNHDA and SQIVND (reference sequence). V gave up 1 base and J gave up 6 bases; unmatched junction bases: 10. CDR3 length: 16 amino acids. This chain's CDR3 is CASSIGRQGLLAEAFF. CDR3 sequence (DNA): TGTGCCAGTAGTATAGGCCGACAGGGGTTGCTCGCTGAAGCTTTCTTT.